The TCR beta chain under discussion was sequenced for a study of CD8+ T cells in alopecia areata. This CDR3 contains 13 residues. Germline CDR1 reads LNHNV; CDR2 reads YYDKDF (reference sequence). V shed 3 bases and J shed 4 bases, with 10 bases lying between them. RNA, once extracted, was reverse transcribed into cDNA for use as the sequencing template. Clones were read by immunoSEQ multiplex PCR, and TCRdb kept only the in-frame ones, dropping some. The sample carries around 190,000 clones, roughly 50% recorded once. The chain couples TRBV15 to TRBJ2-7; D is unresolved. What was sequenced was CD8+ T cells sorted from blood. The sequence derives from a human donor in good health. This chain's CDR3 is CATSRTAVYEQYF. CDR3 in DNA: TGTGCCACCAGCAGGACGGCGGTTTACGAGCAGTACTTC.